This T cell receptor (beta chain) was sequenced during a study of T cells after yellow fever vaccination (dated by TCRdb to between 2018 and 2021). Study-wide context: Memory subsets (EM, EMRA, CM and Tscm) were sorted on a BD FACS Aria III using CD3, CD45RA, CCR7 and CD95 staining. The SMART-Seq v4 Ultra Low Input RNA kit was used to prepare libraries from fractions with low cell numbers. To track T-cell clones before and after primary and booster YFV17D yellow fever vaccination, bulk TCR alpha and beta repertoires were sequenced longitudinally. Two healthy male donors, one aged 18 to 30 and one aged 30 to 40 years, made up the cohort. Blood was collected at multiple timepoints before and after primary and secondary immunization, and bulk PBMC replicates and cell subsets were isolated. Memory subsets were sorted on days 0, 15 and 45 and at 18 months after primary vaccination, and on days 0, 15 and 45 after the 30-year booster.

V is cut back by 5 bases and J by 4 bases, with 5 bases in the junction unmatched. Per the germline V gene, SGHTA is the CDR1 and FQGNSA is the CDR2. The CDR3 sequence holds 13 residues, the cysteine and valine included. Only the CDR3 part of the read is kept: 39 bases, read in frame from the first base. Reads for this sample came from an Illumina NovaSeq 6000. TCR cDNA was synthesized by 5'RACE template switching, through which a universal primer site and unique molecular identifiers were introduced. Priming of cDNA synthesis was performed from both the TCR alpha and TCR beta constant segments. Library amplification involved two PCR steps, and the second step added sample barcodes and sequencing adapters. Libraries were sequenced on Illumina HiSeq 2500 (2x100 bp) or NovaSeq (2x150 bp). Per the original workflow: Reads were demultiplexed and collapsed into UMI consensus sequences with MIGEC, and V(D)J alignment was performed with MiXCR. Clonotypes responding to the vaccine were identified with edgeR on replicate PBMC samples, with the criteria of FDR below 0.01 and a log2 fold change above 5 up to day 15. CD4 or CD8 identity was assigned to each bulk clonotype according to whether the clonotype was present at higher abundance in the sequenced CD4 repertoire or the sequenced CD8 repertoire. To estimate how each clone was distributed across memory phenotypes, clonotype frequencies in memory subsets were weighted by the numbers of FACS-sorted cells. The public reads were run again by TCRdb, first through fastp at Q25 and then through MiXCR, and only productive beta chains were kept. Rows matching on CDR3 protein sequence are summarized as one entry with the most common DNA and genes. The V and J calls here are based on TCRdb, not the publication. The sample has 45,000 to 60,000 distinct CDR3 sequences on record, 5.7% of them singletons. The ten largest account for around 30% of the sample.

The intended sense of this specimen's treatment or condition label: live attenuated yellow fever vaccine strain. A standard Ficoll-Paque protocol was used to isolate PBMCs from peripheral blood. The RNeasy Micro Kit was used to extract RNA from sorted memory subsets. General conclusions and limits of the study: The study included only two donors, which limits how far the findings can be generalized. A small fraction of clonotypes appeared in both the CD4 and CD8 compartments, likely as a result of convergent recombination. Most clones expanded after primary vaccination (approximately 96% of CD4 and roughly 90% of CD8) were re-detected after the booster, suggesting that broad memory maintenance occurred. Computational filtering was needed because FACS-sorted repertoires could contain abundant contaminating clonotypes from the bulk population. On day 0, almost all vaccine-responding clonotypes were below detection in the sorted memory subsets. The secondary T-cell response was weaker than the primary response but faster, peaking on day 5 instead of day 15.

This clonotype was counted between two and nine times. One base away there is no much larger clone; base qualities are not given. This TCR was sampled from a man in his late teens or twenties who received the YFV17D yellow fever vaccine. Sequencing was performed on PBMCs, either bulk or a sorted T-cell subset (CD4+, CD8+, memory, or dextramer-sorted; not recorded which), taken on the day of the yellow fever booster vaccination. The V and J segments used are TRBV7-2 and TRBJ2-7; 7 nucleotides in the junction match TRBD1. For the CDR3, the sequence is CASSRWTGYEQYV. DNA sequence: TGTGCCAGCAGCAGGTGGACAGGTTACGAGCAGTACGTC.